This T cell receptor (beta chain) was recovered during a study of blood T cell repertoires in COVID-19. Trimming removed 0 bases from V and 3 bases from J; junction bases left unmatched: 11. CDR3 size: 17 residues. Germline loops: CDR1 SGHDT, CDR2 YYEEEE. TCRdb's table, derived via immunoSEQ multiplex PCR, lists solely in-frame clones and lacks some. The profile shows a few hundred thousand clones, 75% to 95% of them singletons. The material sequenced was peripheral blood. The TCR was taken from a woman aged 25 to 45 with COVID-19, enrolled during active disease. The rearrangement joins TRBV5-6 to TRBJ2-7, with 8 bases fitting TRBD2. Here the CDR3 reads CASSLGQGSGGVYEQYF. As DNA, the CDR3 is TGTGCCAGCAGCTTGGGCCAGGGGAGCGGGGGAGTCTACGAGCAGTACTTC.